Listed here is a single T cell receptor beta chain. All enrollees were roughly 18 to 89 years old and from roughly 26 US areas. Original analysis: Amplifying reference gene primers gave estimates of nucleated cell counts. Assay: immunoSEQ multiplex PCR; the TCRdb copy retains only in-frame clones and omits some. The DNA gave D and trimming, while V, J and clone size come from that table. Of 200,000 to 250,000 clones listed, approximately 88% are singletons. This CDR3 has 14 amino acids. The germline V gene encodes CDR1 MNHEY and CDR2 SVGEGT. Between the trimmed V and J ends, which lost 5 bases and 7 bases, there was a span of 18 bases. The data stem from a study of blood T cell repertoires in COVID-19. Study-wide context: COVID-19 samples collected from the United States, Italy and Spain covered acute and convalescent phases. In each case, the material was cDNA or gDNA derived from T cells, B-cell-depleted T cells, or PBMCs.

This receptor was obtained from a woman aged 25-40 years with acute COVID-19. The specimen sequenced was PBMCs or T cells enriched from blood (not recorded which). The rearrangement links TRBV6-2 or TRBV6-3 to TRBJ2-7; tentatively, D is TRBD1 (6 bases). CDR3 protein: CASSTNRQVQEQYF. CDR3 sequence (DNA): TGTGCCAGCAGTACAAACCGACAGGTACAAGAGCAGTACTTC.